This passage covers 20 T cell receptor beta chains from one sample sequenced in a study of blood T cells in healthy people across ages. Then a second PCR, running roughly 7 to 11 cycles, was carried out with a sample-barcoded 5' primer and a J-beta primer mix. Each CDR3 protein is one row after TCRdb ran MiXCR on the 5' RACE reads. This table has 1.5 million to 2 million distinct CDR3 sequences, under 30% appearing once. The specimen sequenced was blood. The receptors come from a woman aged 25 to 39 in good health.

This clonotype was seen only a few times. The V and J genes are TRBV14 and TRBJ2-5; the D gene is possibly TRBD1 (6 bases). This CDR3 contains 15 residues. Germline assignment: CDR1 SGHDN and CDR2 FVKESK. V shed 3 bases and J shed 1 base, with 12 bases lying between them. CDR3 sequence: CASSQIRGTQETQYF. CDR3 DNA sequence: TGTGCCAGCAGCCAGATCAGGGGTACCCAAGAGACCCAGTACTTC. Based on the CDR3 plus reference TRBV14 and TRBJ2-5, the full variable domain is EAGVTQFPSHSVIEKGQTVTLRCDPISGHDNLYWYRRVMGKEIKFLLHFVKESKQDESGMPNNRFLAERTGGTYSTLKVQPAELEDSGVYFCASSQIRGTQETQYFGPGTRLLVL.

This clonotype was picked up many times. CDR3 region: CASSLARGTEAFF. CDR3 DNA: TGTGCCAGCAGCTTAGCGCGCGGCACTGAAGCTTTCTTT. The chain employs TRBV7-2 and TRBJ1-1; D gene ambiguous. The CDR3 totals 13 residues. The ends were cut back, 0 bases at V and 4 bases at J, with 6 bases in the middle. CDR1 and CDR2 from the germline V gene are SGHTA and FQGNSA.

The J gene is TRBJ1-5, the V gene TRBV7-8, with D uncertain. This CDR3 has 14 amino acids. Germline CDR1 is SGHVS and CDR2 is FQNEAQ. Between the trimmed V and J ends, which lost 1 base and 9 bases, there was a span of 13 bases. The CDR3 reads CASSLGVGTSPQHF. For the CDR3, the DNA is TGTGCCAGCAGCTTAGGAGTGGGTACGTCGCCCCAGCATTTT.

This chain joins TRBV3-1 and TRBJ2-7, with a tentative D call TRBD1 (7 bases). The V end was cut by 3 bases, the J end by 7 bases, with 19 bases between. This CDR3 region has 15 residues. CDR1 LGHDT and CDR2 YNNKEL come from the germline V gene (reference sequence). CDR3 DNA: TGTGCCAGCAGCCAGGGACTCGACAGGGCGGGGGAGCAGTACTTC. This translates into CASSQGLDRAGEQYF.

The chain is built from TRBV7-9 and TRBJ1-1; D is undetermined. This CDR3 is built from 12 residues. Trimming shortened V by 6 bases and J by 4 bases, and 9 bases separated the two germline ends. Per the germline V gene, CDR1 is SEHNR and CDR2 is FQNEAQ (reference sequence). Written as DNA, the CDR3 is TGTGCCAGCAGGCGGAGGTCCACTGAAGCTTTCTTT. Protein: CASRRRSTEAFF.

The chain is built from TRBV12-3 or TRBV12-4 and TRBJ2-3; possibly TRBD2 for D (5 bases). The CDR3 spans 14 residues. V dropped 6 bases and J dropped 5 bases, with 15 bases sitting between them. For the CDR3, the DNA is TGTGCCAGCAGCTACCGGAGGCCGGGAGATACGCAGTATTTT. This translates into CASSYRRPGDTQYF.

The sample holds many counts of this clonotype. V and J are TRBV29-1 and TRBJ2-7; D assignment may be TRBD1 or TRBD2 (5 bases each). Germline values: CDR1 SQVTM, CDR2 ANQGSEA. The V end was cut by 3 bases, the J end by 3 bases, with 9 bases between. CDR3 length: 12 amino acids. CDR3 loop: CSVEGPNYEQYF. DNA of the CDR3: TGCAGCGTTGAGGGACCGAACTACGAGCAGTACTTC.

This chain connects TRBV10-2 to TRBJ2-7; 7 positions agree with TRBD1. The V segment lost 6 bases and the J segment 5 bases; nucleotides outside the gene matches: 7. CDR1 is WSHSY, CDR2 SAAADI, per germline. The CDR3 runs 13 residues. CDR3 DNA sequence: TGCGCCAGCAGGCCACAGGGGTGGGACGAGCAGTACTTC. Residues: CASRPQGWDEQYF.

A note on this clonotype: This sequence may be a read error, since a much larger clone differs from it by one base. The rearrangement links TRBV5-1 to TRBJ2-3; D unclear. CDR3 length: 12 residues. The germline CDR1 and CDR2 sequences are SGHRS and YFSETQ. CDR3 DNA sequence: TGCGCCAACAGCTTGGTGGATTCAGAGCAGTATTTT. As protein: CANSLVDSEQYF.

The chain combines TRBV28 with TRBJ2-3, with 8 bases matching TRBD2. Trimming at V came to 4 bases and at J to 7 bases, leaving 10 bases not matched to a gene. Germline lookup yields CDR1 MDHEN and CDR2 SYDVKM. The CDR3 runs 15 residues. For the CDR3, the DNA is TGTGCCAGCAGTTCAGCGGGGGCCTTCACGAATACGCAGTATTTT. Amino acid sequence: CASSSAGAFTNTQYF. Supplemented by reference TRBV28 and TRBJ2-3, the full variable domain reads DVKVTQSSRYLVKRTGEKVFLECVQDMDHENMFWYRQDPGLGLRLIYFSYDVKMKEKGDIPEGYSVSREKKERFSLILESASTNQTSMYLCASSSAGAFTNTQYFGPGTRLTVL.

The genes are TRBV12-3 or TRBV12-4 and TRBJ2-3; 8 positions agree with TRBD2. The CDR3 has 18 amino acids. V was clipped by 1 base and J by 2 bases; unmatched bases: 11. The CDR3 region is CASSLDPTRAGDTDTQYF. CDR3 in DNA: TGTGCCAGCAGTTTAGACCCCACTCGAGCGGGGGACACAGATACGCAGTATTTT.

This clonotype was counted only a few times. The chain has TRBV15 and TRBJ2-1; D is perhaps TRBD2 (6 bases). In germline, CDR1 is LNHNV, CDR2 YYDKDF (reference sequence). The ends were cut back, 1 base at V and 10 bases at J, with 20 bases in the middle. CDR3 length: 16 residues. CDR3 sequence reads: CATSRGDAGGSGEQFF. CDR3 nucleotides: TGTGCCACCAGCAGAGGGGACGCCGGCGGCAGCGGGGAGCAGTTCTTC.

The table lists this clonotype with a few counts. The genes are TRBV10-3 and TRBJ2-5, with 10 bases matching TRBD1. Per the germline V gene, CDR1 is ENHRY and CDR2 is SYGVKD. The CDR3 loop spans 13 amino acids. V gave up 6 bases and J gave up 11 bases; unmatched junction bases: 9. CDR3 amino acids: CAIRGDRGPEQYF. As DNA, the CDR3 is TGTGCCATCAGGGGAGACAGGGGGCCTGAGCAGTACTTC.

This chain links TRBV12-5 with TRBJ2-2, with no clear D. The V and J ends lost 3 bases and 3 bases respectively, with 5 bases between them. Germline lookup yields CDR1 LGHNT and CDR2 FRNRAP. This CDR3 comprises 13 residues. The CDR3 is CASGLGHTGELFF. As DNA, the CDR3 is TGTGCTAGTGGTTTAGGGCACACCGGGGAGCTGTTTTTT.

The CDR3 here is CASTERANYGYTF. The DNA for the CDR3 is TGTGCCAGCACGGAAAGAGCCAACTATGGCTACACCTTC. This sequence joins TRBV28 and TRBJ1-2; D not certain. The CDR3 totals 13 residues. Germline CDR1 and CDR2: MDHEN and SYDVKM. Trimming removed 7 bases from V and 2 bases from J, with 11 bases in between.

The chain is built from TRBV7-9 and TRBJ1-1; D is unresolved. The V end lost 2 bases, the J end lost 8 bases, and 9 bases lay between the germline ends. Germline V gene data show CDR1 as SEHNR and CDR2 as FQNEAQ (reference sequence). This CDR3 is built from 12 residues. CDR3 in DNA: TGTGCCAGCAGCTTACTCCAGTCAGAAGCTTTCTTT. Amino acid sequence: CASSLLQSEAFF.

CDR3 region: CASSLNQPPDTQYF. In DNA form, the CDR3 reads TGCGCCAGCAGTTTGAACCAGCCCCCAGATACGCAGTATTTT. This sequence joins TRBV5-1 and TRBJ2-3; D is uncertain. The V and J ends lost 5 bases and 4 bases respectively, with 14 bases between them. The CDR3 is 14 amino acids. Germline V CDR1 and CDR2: SGHRS, YFSETQ.

This clonotype showed up many times. The chain is built from TRBV12-3 or TRBV12-4 and TRBJ2-1; D is possibly TRBD1 or TRBD2 (7 bases each). The CDR3 is made up of 15 amino acids. V was shortened by 1 base and J by 5 bases, with 12 bases between the two germline ends. The CDR3 spells CASSLVQGGDNEQFF. The CDR3, as DNA: TGTGCCAGCAGTTTAGTCCAGGGGGGGGACAATGAGCAGTTCTTC.

This clonotype was observed a handful of times. The chain employs TRBV20-1 and TRBJ2-3, with D possibly TRBD2 on 6 matching bases. The V end was cut by 3 bases, the J end by 9 bases, with 13 bases between. The CDR3 runs to 12 residues. Looked up from germline, CDR1 is DFQATT and CDR2 is SNEGSKA (reference sequence). CDR3 region: CSASSGTSTQYF. CDR3 in DNA: TGCAGTGCTAGCTCCGGGACTTCAACGCAGTATTTT.

This clonotype was found many times. V usage is TRBV4-1 and J usage is TRBJ2-7; D call uncertain. CDR1 is MGHRA and CDR2 is YSYEKL in the germline V gene. The length of the CDR3 is 15 residues. V lost 0 bases, J lost 2 bases, and 11 bases lay in between. Here the CDR3 reads CASSQDAAEPYEQYF. In DNA form, the CDR3 reads TGCGCCAGCAGCCAAGACGCGGCAGAACCCTACGAGCAGTACTTC.